These T cell receptor beta chains were read from a single sample in a study of neurological immune-mediated disorders. TCRdb ran MiXCR on the 5' RACE reads and lists one entry per CDR3 protein. Among approximately 77,000 distinct CDR3 sequences, around a tenth were seen once, and the ten largest hold approximately 1.5%. The sample was PBMCs. The receptors here all came from a middle-aged man in good health. Both conserved end residues are part of each CDR3. D genes are given only for firm matches. Clone size, where shown, is once, few, many, or a class for clones that have expanded.

>TRBD1|many|TRBV5-1|TRBJ2-1
TGCGCCAGCAGCGTCCGGGACAGGGGCTACAATGAGCAGTTCTTC
CASSVRDRGYNEQFF
>NA|many|TRBV6-2/TRBV6-3|TRBJ2-7
TGTGCCAGCAGTTTGGTCGTCTACGAGCAGTACTTC
CASSLVVYEQYF
>TRBD1|many|TRBV5-1|TRBJ1-2
TGCGCCAGCAGCATCCCAACAGGGGGGAACTATGGCTACACCTTC
CASSIPTGGNYGYTF
>TRBD1|many|TRBV5-1|TRBJ2-7
TGCGCCAGCAGCCCGCGGACAGGGGACTCCTACGAGCAGTACTTC
CASSPRTGDSYEQYF
>NA|many|TRBV6-5|TRBJ2-4
TGTGCCAGCAGTTACGCTGGTGGTACAGAAAACATTCAGTACTTC
CASSYAGGTENIQYF
>TRBD2|many|TRBV20-1|TRBJ2-1
TGCAGTGCTAGGCTTGGCCCGGGACTAGCGGGCCTTAATGAGCAGTTCTTC
CSARLGPGLAGLNEQFF
>NA|many|TRBV20-1|TRBJ1-2
TGCAGTGCTCCCACTGATAACGGCTACACCTTC
CSAPTDNGYTF
>TRBD2|many|TRBV6-6|TRBJ2-1
TGTGCCAGCAGCCCCACTAGCGGAGTCACCGCCGGTGAGCAGTTCTTC
CASSPTSGVTAGEQFF
>TRBD2|many|TRBV9|TRBJ2-3
TGTGCCAGCAGCGTAAGCGGGGTTCAAAATACGCAGTATTTT
CASSVSGVQNTQYF
>NA|many|TRBV14|TRBJ1-3
TGTGCCAGCAGCCGCGCCACCCGGGACGGGCGAAACACCATATATTTT
CASSRATRDGRNTIYF
>TRBD2|many|TRBV20-1|TRBJ2-5
TGCAGTGCTAGCGGGGGGGACGAGACCCAGTACTTC
CSASGGDETQYF
>TRBD2|many|TRBV10-3|TRBJ2-1
TGTGCCATCAGTCCTGCTAGCGGGGTGTACAATGAGCAGTTCTTC
CAISPASGVYNEQFF
>TRBD2|many|TRBV7-2|TRBJ2-2
TGTGCCAGCACCAAAGAGGGGACTAGGGGAACCGGGGAGCTGTTTTTT
CASTKEGTRGTGELFF
>TRBD1|NA|TRBV18|TRBJ1-1
TGTGCCAGCTCACCACGGACAGGGCCGCGAGACACTGAAGCTTTCTTT
CASSPRTGPRDTEAFF
>NA|many|TRBV5-1|TRBJ2-1
TGCGCCAGCAGCTTAACGGAGCTTAGGAGCAATGAGCAGTTCTTC
CASSLTELRSNEQFF
>NA|many|TRBV29-1|TRBJ2-2
TGCAGCGCACTCGGGGGACTCGACACCGGGGAGCTGTTTTTT
CSALGGLDTGELFF
>TRBD2|many|TRBV12-3/TRBV12-4|TRBJ2-1
TGTGCCAGCAGTTTTAGCGGGGGGGCTGGTAATGAGCAGTTCTTC
CASSFSGGAGNEQFF
>TRBD1|many|TRBV12-3/TRBV12-4|TRBJ1-1
TGTGCCAGCAGCCCTCGACCCAGGACAGGGGAAGGAGCTTTCTTT
CASSPRPRTGEGAFF
>NA|many|TRBV5-5|TRBJ2-7
TGTGCCAGCACCGCGAGGGCTTGGGACTACGAGCAGTACTTC
CASTARAWDYEQYF
>TRBD1|many|TRBV20-1|TRBJ1-1
TGCAGTGCTAGAGTTGGACAGGGGCACACTGAAGCTTTCTTT
CSARVGQGHTEAFF
>NA|NA|TRBV7-2|TRBJ1-2
TGTTCCAGCAGCCCTCAGGCCGGAGACCTCTATGGCTACACCTTC
CSSSPQAGDLYGYTF
>NA|many|TRBV28|TRBJ1-1
TGTGCCGTTTACGACAGGAACACTGAAGCTTTCTTT
CAVYDRNTEAFF
>TRBD2|many|TRBV20-1|TRBJ2-3
TGCAGTGCTACCTCGGGGGGGCTGGCAGATACGCAGTATTTT
CSATSGGLADTQYF
>NA|many|TRBV6-5|TRBJ1-5
TGTGCCAGCAGCCTTTCGAGAGGGGGCAATCAGCCCCAGCATTTT
CASSLSRGGNQPQHF
>NA|NA|TRBV6-1|TRBJ1-3
TGTGCCAGCATTACGACGGACTCCTCTGGAAACACCATATATTTT
CASITTDSSGNTIYF
>TRBD1|many|TRBV4-2|TRBJ1-1
TGTGCCAGCAGCCGGACAGGGGACACTGAAGCTTTCTTT
CASSRTGDTEAFF
>TRBD1|many|TRBV5-1|TRBJ2-5
TGCGCCAGCAGCTTGGACCCGGGACAGCAAGAGACCCAGTACTTC
CASSLDPGQQETQYF
>NA|NA|TRBV19|TRBJ2-5
TGTGCCCGAAAAGAGCGAGGTCCGCGGGAAGACGAGACCCAGTACTTC
CARKERGPREDETQYF
>NA|many|TRBV7-8|TRBJ1-1
TGTGCCAGCAGCCGATCCGGAGGGGGCACTGAAGCTTTCTTT
CASSRSGGGTEAFF